The 23 T cell receptor beta chains reported below all come from one sample, sequenced in a study of T-cell reconstitution after alpha-beta-depleted transplantation in children (TCRdb year 2016). To prepare the library, PCR was applied. TCRdb names Illumina HiSeq 2500 as the instrument used. TCR library preparation used molecular barcoding, with unique molecular identifiers applied to normalize quantification of the TCRbeta repertoire. TCRdb itself trimmed the public reads at Q25 with fastp, ran MiXCR and retained productive beta chains. Records with the same CDR3 protein are collapsed into one entry carrying the most frequent genes and DNA. This sample comprises about 540,000 distinct CDR3 sequences, 18% of them detected only once. Jointly, the top ten make up about 3.1% of the sample. The sequenced sample was PBMCs from the stem cell graft donor, obtained from the stem cell graft. The receptor source for this set is a human donor who donated a stem cell graft to a child with acute lymphoblastic leukemia.

The chain is built from TRBV7-8 and TRBJ2-7, with D tentatively TRBD1 (6 bases). The germline V gene encodes CDR1 SGHVS and CDR2 FQNEAQ. The CDR3 runs 16 residues. Trimming left V 4 bases short and J 2 bases short, with 18 bases between. CDR3 coding DNA: TGTGCCAGCAGCTCCCCCCCGGACAGCCTCCCCTACGAGCAGTACTTC. Translation gives CASSSPPDSLPYEQYF. Using reference TRBV7-8 and TRBJ2-7 for the parts outside the CDR3, the full variable domain is GAGVSQSPRYKVAKRGQDVALRCDPISGHVSLFWYQQALGQGPEFLTYFQNEAQLDKSGLPSDRFFAERPEGSVSTLKIQRTQQEDSAVYLCASSSPPDSLPYEQYFGPGTRLTVT.

V gene TRBV29-1 combines with J gene TRBJ2-7; 10 nucleotides align to TRBD1. The germline V gene encodes CDR1 SQVTM and CDR2 ANQGSEA. This CDR3 has 13 amino acids. V gave up 7 bases and J gave up 3 bases; unmatched junction bases: 6. CDR3 protein: CSAAGTGVYEQYF. The DNA of the CDR3 is TGCAGCGCTGCCGGGACAGGGGTCTACGAGCAGTACTTC.

This clonotype was detected a few times. This sequence joins TRBV5-1 and TRBJ2-1, with 8 bases matching TRBD1. This CDR3 spans 16 amino acids. V shed 1 base, J shed 6 bases, and the junction held 9 bases outside the gene matches. CDR1 and CDR2 (germline): SGHRS, YFSETQ. The CDR3 DNA is TGCGCCAGCAGCTTGTTGGACAGGGCTCCCATCAATGAGCAGTTCTTC. Translation gives CASSLLDRAPINEQFF.

The J gene is TRBJ1-2, the V gene TRBV6-1, with 8 positions matching TRBD1. Germline V gene lookup returns CDR1 MNHNS and CDR2 SASEGT. V gave up 11 bases and J gave up 3 bases; unmatched junction bases: 14. This CDR3 spans 15 amino acids. Here the CDR3 DNA reads TGTGCCGCCATGTCCCTTACAGGGGGAGACTATGGCTACACCTTC. This codes for CAAMSLTGGDYGYTF.

This sequence joins TRBV5-4 and TRBJ2-2; a possible D gene is TRBD2 (5 bases). V lost 4 bases to trimming and J lost 4 bases, with 17 bases between them. CDR1 and CDR2 (germline): SGHNT, YYREEE (reference sequence). The length of the CDR3 is 16 residues. The CDR3 is CASSPLALDPTGELFF. The CDR3 coding sequence is TGTGCCAGCAGCCCCTTAGCGCTAGATCCCACCGGGGAGCTGTTTTTT.

This clonotype was recorded once. J is TRBJ2-3 and V is TRBV28, with D tentatively TRBD2 (5 bases). V lost 4 bases and J 2 bases, leaving 16 bases between the germline ends. The CDR3 runs to 16 residues. Germline CDR1 MDHEN, CDR2 SYDVKM. The CDR3 spells CASSSKQRQPTDTQYF. For the CDR3, the DNA is TGTGCCAGCAGTTCCAAACAGCGGCAGCCCACAGATACGCAGTATTTT.

This clonotype was detected only a few times. The chain employs TRBV27 and TRBJ2-5, with TRBD1 identical over 9 bases. CDR3 length: 14 residues. The J segment lost 5 bases and the V segment lost 5 bases, leaving 6 bases of the junction unmatched. CDR1 MNHEY and CDR2 SMNVEV come from the germline V gene (reference sequence). CDR3 DNA sequence: TGTGCCAGCAGTATACAGGGGGCGAAGGAGACCCAGTACTTC. Its protein is CASSIQGAKETQYF.

As DNA, the CDR3 is TGTGCCAGCAGCCAGAACAAGGGCTCCTACAATGAGCAGTTCTTC. Encoded protein: CASSQNKGSYNEQFF. J is TRBJ2-1 and V is TRBV12-3 or TRBV12-4; D is undetermined. The length of the CDR3 is 15 residues. Trimming pared 6 bases from V and 0 bases from J, leaving 12 bases between.

This clonotype was picked up a small number of times. The chain couples TRBV5-1 to TRBJ2-5; D possibly corresponds to TRBD2 (6 bases). Germline CDR1 and CDR2: SGHRS and YFSETQ. With 3 bases removed from V and 5 bases from J, the gap between germline ends came to 14 bases. This CDR3 spans 14 amino acids. The CDR3 sequence: CASSSQRLGETQYF. CDR3 bases: TGCGCCAGCAGCTCTCAGCGACTAGGGGAGACCCAGTACTTC.

This clonotype was counted many times. The chain combines TRBV12-3 or TRBV12-4 with TRBJ1-2; 9 bases line up with TRBD1. The CDR3 contains 13 residues. V shed 6 bases and J 8 bases; nucleotides not matched to a gene: 7. The CDR3 here is CASSLQGAGGYTF. As DNA, the CDR3 is TGTGCCAGCAGCCTACAGGGGGCGGGGGGCTACACCTTC.

The V gene is TRBV5-1, the J gene TRBJ2-3; D remains unclear. Germline V CDR1 and CDR2: SGHRS, YFSETQ. This CDR3 is built from 17 residues. The germline V and J ends were trimmed by 0 bases and 0 bases, with 14 bases remaining between them. This chain's CDR3 is CASSLGFGDLSTDTQYF. The CDR3, as DNA: TGCGCCAGCAGCTTGGGCTTCGGTGATCTAAGCACAGATACGCAGTATTTT.

Of note for this clonotype: A much more abundant neighbour one base away suggests this may be a read error. The chain is built from TRBV5-5 and TRBJ2-5; 10 bases line up with TRBD1. This CDR3 comprises 16 residues. The trim removed 7 bases at V and 1 base at J, leaving 10 bases unmatched. Per the germline V gene, CDR1 is SGHKS and CDR2 is YYEKEE (reference sequence). As DNA, the CDR3 is TGTGCCAGCGGCCAAGACAGGGGGCTACGCCAAGAGACCCAGTACTTC. This codes for CASGQDRGLRQETQYF.

The chain recombines TRBV12-3 or TRBV12-4 with TRBJ2-1, with 9 nucleotides matching TRBD1. The CDR3 is made up of 16 amino acids. The V and J ends lost 5 bases and 7 bases, in that order; junction bases with no gene match: 12. The CDR3 spells CASSTFSGQGRNEQFF. The CDR3 nucleotides read TGTGCCAGCAGTACCTTTTCGGGACAGGGTAGGAATGAGCAGTTCTTC.

The chain joins TRBV20-1 to TRBJ2-7, with 10 bases fitting TRBD2. The CDR3 totals 16 residues. CDR1 and CDR2 (germline): DFQATT, SNEGSKA (reference sequence). Unmatched junction bases numbered 9, after V lost 1 base and J lost 3 bases. CDR3 in amino acids: CSARVNLAGVDYEQYF. CDR3 coding DNA: TGCAGTGCTAGAGTAAATCTAGCGGGAGTCGACTACGAGCAGTACTTC.

This clonotype occurred a few times. The J gene is TRBJ2-7, the V gene TRBV5-1; 7 nucleotides match TRBD1. The trim removed 7 bases at V and 3 bases at J, leaving 10 bases unmatched. Germline V gives CDR1 SGHRS, CDR2 YFSETQ. The CDR3 spans 14 residues. The CDR3 sequence is CASAMDRPVYEQYF. CDR3 in DNA: TGCGCCAGCGCCATGGACAGGCCCGTCTACGAGCAGTACTTC.

This clonotype was picked up a small number of times. The chain couples TRBV20-1 to TRBJ1-1, with D tentatively TRBD1 (5 bases). There are 12 residues in the CDR3. Trimming removed 6 bases from V and 11 bases from J, with 19 bases in between. Germline V gene data show CDR1 as DFQATT and CDR2 as SNEGSKA (reference sequence). CDR3 in amino acids: CSARVGQGTAFF. Written as DNA, the CDR3 is TGCAGTGCCCGTGTTGGCCAGGGAACGGCTTTCTTT.

This chain links TRBV10-1 with TRBJ2-7; D unclear. Looked up from germline, CDR1 is WNHNN and CDR2 is SYGVQD (reference sequence). V lost 0 bases and J 5 bases, leaving 8 bases between the germline ends. The CDR3 loop spans 13 amino acids. The CDR3 loop is CASSESGRHEQYF. The CDR3 nucleotides are TGCGCCAGCAGTGAGTCCGGTAGGCACGAGCAGTACTTC.

This clonotype was detected only a few times. The chain joins TRBV9 to TRBJ1-5; 11 bases map to TRBD1. Germline values: CDR1 SGDLS, CDR2 YYNGEE. V shed 2 bases and J 6 bases; nucleotides not matched to a gene: 4. This CDR3 contains 15 residues. In DNA form, the CDR3 reads TGTGCCAGCAGCGTGGGGACAGGGGGAAGTCAGCCCCAGCATTTT. Protein sequence: CASSVGTGGSQPQHF.

The chain combines TRBV27 with TRBJ2-7, with D unresolved. V was shortened by 8 bases and J by 2 bases, with 10 bases between the two germline ends. Germline-derived CDR1 and CDR2 are MNHEY and SMNVEV (reference sequence). The CDR3 spans 12 residues. This CDR3 is CASAATAYEQYF. CDR3 DNA sequence: TGTGCCAGCGCTGCTACGGCCTACGAGCAGTACTTC.

The DNA for the CDR3 is TGCAGCGTTGGGGGGGTGAACACTGAAGCTTTCTTT. It yields the protein CSVGGVNTEAFF. The genes are TRBV29-1 and TRBJ1-1, with a tentative D call TRBD1 (5 bases). Germline lookup yields CDR1 SQVTM and CDR2 ANQGSEA. CDR3 length: 12 amino acids. With 4 bases removed from V and 0 bases from J, the gap between germline ends came to 6 bases.

This clonotype was observed a handful of times. CDR3 coding DNA: TGTGCCAGCCGGACAGGCTCCCTCTACAATGAGCAGTTCTTC. It codes for CASRTGSLYNEQFF. V usage is TRBV27 and J usage is TRBJ2-1; 7 bases fit TRBD1. Germline CDR1 and CDR2: MNHEY and SMNVEV (reference sequence). The CDR3 is 14 residues long. With V trimmed by 8 bases and J by 3 bases, 7 bases remained unmatched.

The rearrangement links TRBV29-1 to TRBJ2-7, with D perhaps matching TRBD1 (5 bases). Germline-derived CDR1 and CDR2 are SQVTM and ANQGSEA. The CDR3 is 13 residues long. Trimming shortened V by 4 bases and J by 5 bases, and 15 bases separated the two germline ends. CDR3 region: CSVVLGVNNEQYF. CDR3 nucleotide sequence: TGCAGCGTTGTTTTAGGGGTTAACAACGAGCAGTACTTC.

V usage is TRBV3-1 and J usage is TRBJ2-1; 7 bases align to TRBD2. Trimming at V came to 1 base and at J to 3 bases, leaving 6 bases not matched to a gene. The length of the CDR3 is 16 residues. Germline V gene data show CDR1 as LGHDT and CDR2 as YNNKEL (reference sequence). CDR3 loop: CASSQAWGGLYNEQFF. The CDR3 DNA reads as TGTGCCAGCAGCCAAGCTTGGGGAGGGCTCTACAATGAGCAGTTCTTC.